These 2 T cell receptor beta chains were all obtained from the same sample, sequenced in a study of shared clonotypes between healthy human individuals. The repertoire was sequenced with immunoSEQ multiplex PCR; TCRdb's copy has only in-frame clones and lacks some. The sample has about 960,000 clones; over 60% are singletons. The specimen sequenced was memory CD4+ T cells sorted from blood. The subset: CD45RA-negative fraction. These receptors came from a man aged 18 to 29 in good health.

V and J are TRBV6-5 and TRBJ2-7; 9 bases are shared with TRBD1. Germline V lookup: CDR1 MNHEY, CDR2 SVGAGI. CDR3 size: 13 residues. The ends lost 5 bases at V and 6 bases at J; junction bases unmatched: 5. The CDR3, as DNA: TGTGCCAGCAGTGCACCGGGACAGGGCGAGCAGTACTTC. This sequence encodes CASSAPGQGEQYF.

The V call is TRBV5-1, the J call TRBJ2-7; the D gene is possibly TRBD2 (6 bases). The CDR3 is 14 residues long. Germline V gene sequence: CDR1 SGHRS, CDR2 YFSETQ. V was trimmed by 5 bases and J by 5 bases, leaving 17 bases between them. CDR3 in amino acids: CASRQMGGTNEQYF. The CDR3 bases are TGCGCCAGCAGGCAAATGGGGGGTACCAACGAGCAGTACTTC.